The rows below give T cell receptor beta chains drawn from one sample of a study of cytomegalovirus exposure and HLA in healthy donors. Sequencing was performed with immunoSEQ multiplex PCR; in TCRdb, only in-frame clones are kept and a portion is missing. Here the sample table reports about 130,000 clones. The sequenced sample consisted of PBMCs. The receptors stem from a man younger than 35 in good health and CMV-seronegative. Both conserved end residues are part of each CDR3. A D gene is named only where the DNA matches it firmly.

D gene: .
V gene: TRBV2
J gene: TRBJ2-5
CDR3 protein: CAGGQVLETQYF
CDR3 DNA: TGTGCCGGGGGACAAGTCCTGGAGACCCAGTACTTC

D gene: .
V gene: TRBV28
J gene: TRBJ2-7
CDR3 protein: CASSPGPYRVVDEQYF
CDR3 DNA: TGTGCCAGCAGTCCCGGACCGTACAGGGTGGTTGACGAGCAGTACTTC

D gene: .
V gene: TRBV27
J gene: TRBJ1-3
CDR3 protein: CASSFDSSGNTIYF
CDR3 DNA: TGTGCCAGCAGTTTCGACAGCTCTGGAAACACCATATATTTT

D gene: .
V gene: TRBV30
J gene: TRBJ1-2
CDR3 protein: CAWREGPGYGYTF
CDR3 DNA: TGTGCCTGGAGAGAAGGTCCGGGGTATGGCTACACCTTC

D gene: .
V gene: TRBV7-2
J gene: TRBJ2-1
CDR3 protein: CASSLRGGGSSYEQFF
CDR3 DNA: TGTGCCAGCAGCTTAAGGGGGGGCGGGAGTTCCTATGAGCAGTTCTTC

D gene: TRBD1
V gene: TRBV5-4
J gene: TRBJ2-3
CDR3 protein: CASRDRGVTDTQYF
CDR3 DNA: TGTGCCAGCAGAGACAGGGGCGTCACAGATACGCAGTATTTT

D gene: .
V gene: TRBV7-9
J gene: TRBJ1-3
CDR3 protein: CASSSAGGFGIGNTIYF
CDR3 DNA: TGTGCCAGCAGCTCCGCCGGGGGTTTCGGGATAGGAAACACCATATATTTT

D gene: .
V gene: TRBV6-5
J gene: TRBJ1-2
CDR3 protein: CASSPRGNSIYGYTF
CDR3 DNA: TGTGCCAGCAGTCCTAGGGGGAACAGCATCTATGGCTACACCTTC

D gene: TRBD2
V gene: TRBV5-1
J gene: TRBJ2-1
CDR3 protein: CASSSFGGASGRGNEQFF
CDR3 DNA: TGCGCCAGCAGCTCGTTCGGTGGAGCTAGCGGGAGGGGTAATGAGCAGTTCTTC

D gene: .
V gene: TRBV4-1
J gene: TRBJ1-5
CDR3 protein: CASSLGGARIRGNQPQHF
CDR3 DNA: TGCGCCAGCAGCTTAGGGGGGGCGAGGATTCGTGGCAATCAGCCCCAGCATTTT

D gene: TRBD1
V gene: TRBV18
J gene: TRBJ2-1
CDR3 protein: CASSPAGQGRSYNEQFF
CDR3 DNA: TGTGCCAGCTCACCGGCGGGACAGGGACGCTCCTACAATGAGCAGTTCTTC

D gene: .
V gene: TRBV30
J gene: TRBJ1-4
CDR3 protein: CAWSLGGARNEKLFF
CDR3 DNA: TGTGCCTGGAGTCTCGGGGGGGCGCGTAATGAAAAACTGTTTTTT

D gene: .
V gene: TRBV7-9
J gene: TRBJ2-3
CDR3 protein: CASSAAGSPGSDTQYF
CDR3 DNA: TGTGCCAGCAGCGCGGCGGGGTCCCCTGGCTCAGATACGCAGTATTTT

D gene: .
V gene: TRBV28
J gene: TRBJ2-7
CDR3 protein: CASIDISSYEQYF
CDR3 DNA: TGTGCCAGCATTGACATTAGCTCCTACGAGCAGTACTTC

D gene: TRBD1
V gene: TRBV18
J gene: TRBJ1-2
CDR3 protein: CASSPGTGLEYGYTF
CDR3 DNA: TGTGCCAGCTCACCCGGGACAGGGTTGGAGTATGGCTACACCTTC

D gene: TRBD1
V gene: TRBV5-1
J gene: TRBJ2-2
CDR3 protein: CASSLGGSGQANTGELFF
CDR3 DNA: TGCGCCAGCAGCTTGGGGGGCTCGGGACAGGCGAACACCGGGGAGCTGTTTTTT

D gene: TRBD2
V gene: TRBV25-1
J gene: TRBJ2-1
CDR3 protein: CASSEGTSGSNEQFF
CDR3 DNA: TGTGCCAGCAGTGAAGGGACTAGCGGGAGCAATGAGCAGTTCTTC